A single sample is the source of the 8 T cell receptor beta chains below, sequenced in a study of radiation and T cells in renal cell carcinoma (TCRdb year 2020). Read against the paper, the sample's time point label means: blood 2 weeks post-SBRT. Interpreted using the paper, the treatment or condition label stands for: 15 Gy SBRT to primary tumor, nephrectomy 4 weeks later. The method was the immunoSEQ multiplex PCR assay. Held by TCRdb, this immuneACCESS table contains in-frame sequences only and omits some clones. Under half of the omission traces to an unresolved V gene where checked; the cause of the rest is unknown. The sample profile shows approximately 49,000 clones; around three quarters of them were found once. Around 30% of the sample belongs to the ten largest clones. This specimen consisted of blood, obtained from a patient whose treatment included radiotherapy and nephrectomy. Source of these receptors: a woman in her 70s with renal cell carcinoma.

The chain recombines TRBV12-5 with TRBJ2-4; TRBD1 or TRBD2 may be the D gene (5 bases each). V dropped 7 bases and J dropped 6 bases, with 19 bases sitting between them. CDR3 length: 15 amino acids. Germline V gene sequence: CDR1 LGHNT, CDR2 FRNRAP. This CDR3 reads CASATGGPRGNIQYF. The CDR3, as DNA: TGTGCTAGTGCCACTGGGGGACCCCGGGGAAACATTCAGTACTTC.

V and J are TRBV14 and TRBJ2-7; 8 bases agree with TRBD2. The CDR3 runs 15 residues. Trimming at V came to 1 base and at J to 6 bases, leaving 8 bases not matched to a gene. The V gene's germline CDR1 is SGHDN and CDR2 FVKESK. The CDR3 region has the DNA TGTGCCAGCAGCCAAGCGGGACTAGGGTACGGCGAGCAGTACTTC. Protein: CASSQAGLGYGEQYF.

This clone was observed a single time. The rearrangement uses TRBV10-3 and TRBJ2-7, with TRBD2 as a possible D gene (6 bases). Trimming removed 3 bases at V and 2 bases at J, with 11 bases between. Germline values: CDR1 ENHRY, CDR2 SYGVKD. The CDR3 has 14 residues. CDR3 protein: CAISDGGEAYEQYF. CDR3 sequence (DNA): TGTGCCATCAGTGACGGCGGGGAGGCCTACGAGCAGTACTTC.

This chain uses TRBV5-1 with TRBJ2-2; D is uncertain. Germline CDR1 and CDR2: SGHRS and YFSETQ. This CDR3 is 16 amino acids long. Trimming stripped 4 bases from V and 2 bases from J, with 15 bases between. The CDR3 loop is CASSPGDLLNTGELFF. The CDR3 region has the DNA TGCGCCAGCAGCCCGGGTGATTTGTTAAACACCGGGGAGCTGTTTTTT.

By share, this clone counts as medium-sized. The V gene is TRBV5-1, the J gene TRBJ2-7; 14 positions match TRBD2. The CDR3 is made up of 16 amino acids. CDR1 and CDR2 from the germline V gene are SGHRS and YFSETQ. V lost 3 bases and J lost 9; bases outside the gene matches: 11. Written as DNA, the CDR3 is TGCGCCAGCAGCTCAGAACCGGGACTAGCGGGAGCTCTGCAGTACTTC. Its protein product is CASSSEPGLAGALQYF.

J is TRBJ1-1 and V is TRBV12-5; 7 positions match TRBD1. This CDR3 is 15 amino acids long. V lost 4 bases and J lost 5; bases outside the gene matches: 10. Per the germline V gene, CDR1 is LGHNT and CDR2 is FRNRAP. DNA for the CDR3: TGTGCTAGTGGTTGGAAACAGGGGAGATGGACTGAAGCTTTCTTT. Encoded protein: CASGWKQGRWTEAFF.

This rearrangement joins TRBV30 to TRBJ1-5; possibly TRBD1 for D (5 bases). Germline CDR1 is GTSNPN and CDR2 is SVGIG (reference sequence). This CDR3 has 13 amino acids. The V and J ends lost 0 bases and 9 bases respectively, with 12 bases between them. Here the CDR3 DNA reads TGTGCCTGGAGTGTACCAGGACATCGGCCCCAGCATTTT. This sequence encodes CAWSVPGHRPQHF.

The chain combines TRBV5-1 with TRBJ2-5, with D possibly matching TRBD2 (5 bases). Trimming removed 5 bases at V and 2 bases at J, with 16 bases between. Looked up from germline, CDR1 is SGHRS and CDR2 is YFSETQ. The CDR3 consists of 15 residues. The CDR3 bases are TGCGCCAGCAGTCTCGTTAGGAGCGGTCAAGAGACCCAGTACTTC. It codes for CASSLVRSGQETQYF.